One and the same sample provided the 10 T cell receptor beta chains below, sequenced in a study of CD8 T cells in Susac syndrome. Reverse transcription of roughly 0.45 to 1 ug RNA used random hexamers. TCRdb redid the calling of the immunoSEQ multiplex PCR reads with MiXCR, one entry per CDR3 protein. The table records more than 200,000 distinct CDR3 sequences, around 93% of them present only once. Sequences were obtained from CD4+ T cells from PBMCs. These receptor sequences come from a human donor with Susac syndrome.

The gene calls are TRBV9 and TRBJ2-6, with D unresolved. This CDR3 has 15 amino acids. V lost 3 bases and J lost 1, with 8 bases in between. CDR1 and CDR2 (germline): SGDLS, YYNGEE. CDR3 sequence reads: CASSADPSGANVLTF. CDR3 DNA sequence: TGTGCCAGCAGCGCCGACCCTTCTGGGGCCAACGTCCTGACTTTC.

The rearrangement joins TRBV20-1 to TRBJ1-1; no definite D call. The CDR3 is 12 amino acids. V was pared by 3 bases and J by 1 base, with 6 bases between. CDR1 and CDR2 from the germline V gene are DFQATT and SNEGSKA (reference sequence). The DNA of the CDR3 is TGCAGTGCTAGCCATTGGAACACTGAAGCTTTCTTT. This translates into CSASHWNTEAFF.

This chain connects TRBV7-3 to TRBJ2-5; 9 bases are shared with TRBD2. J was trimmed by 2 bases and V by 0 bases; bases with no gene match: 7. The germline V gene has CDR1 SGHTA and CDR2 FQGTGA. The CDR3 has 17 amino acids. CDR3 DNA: TGTGCCAGCAGCTTAACCTCAGGTAGCGGGGGACAAGAGACCCAGTACTTC. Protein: CASSLTSGSGGQETQYF.

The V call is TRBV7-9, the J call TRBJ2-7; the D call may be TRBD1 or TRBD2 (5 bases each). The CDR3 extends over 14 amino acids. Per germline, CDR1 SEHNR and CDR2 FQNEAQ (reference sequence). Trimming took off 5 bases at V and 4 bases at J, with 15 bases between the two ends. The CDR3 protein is CASSVTGTDYEQYF. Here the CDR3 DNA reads TGTGCCAGCAGCGTCACCGGGACCGATTACGAGCAGTACTTC.

CDR3 nucleotides: TGCGCCAGCAGCTTGGCCGCACCGCGCGGAGGCTACACCTTC. Residues: CASSLAAPRGGYTF. This chain joins TRBV5-1 and TRBJ1-2, with D unclear. The CDR3 is 14 amino acids. V lost 0 bases and J lost 8, with 14 bases in between. Germline V lookup: CDR1 SGHRS, CDR2 YFSETQ.

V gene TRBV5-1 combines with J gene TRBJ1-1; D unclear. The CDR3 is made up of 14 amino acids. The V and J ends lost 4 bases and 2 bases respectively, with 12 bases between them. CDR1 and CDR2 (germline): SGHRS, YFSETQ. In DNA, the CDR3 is TGCGCCAGCAGCCTGGGGAGCTCTAACACTGAAGCTTTCTTT. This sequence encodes CASSLGSSNTEAFF.

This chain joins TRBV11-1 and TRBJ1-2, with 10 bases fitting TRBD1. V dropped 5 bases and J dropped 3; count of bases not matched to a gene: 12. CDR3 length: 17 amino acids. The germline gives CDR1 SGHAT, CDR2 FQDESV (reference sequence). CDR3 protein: CASSPRLGGTGDYGYTF. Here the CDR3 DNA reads TGTGCCAGCAGCCCCCGTCTTGGCGGGACAGGGGACTATGGCTACACCTTC.

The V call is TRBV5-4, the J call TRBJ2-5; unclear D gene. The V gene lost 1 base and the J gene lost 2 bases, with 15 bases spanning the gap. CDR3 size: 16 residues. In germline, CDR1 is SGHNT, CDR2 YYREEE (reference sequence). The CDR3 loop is CASSLTLTQAQETQYF. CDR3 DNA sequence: TGTGCCAGCAGCTTGACCCTTACTCAAGCTCAAGAGACCCAGTACTTC.

CDR3 sequence (DNA): TGTGCCAGCAGTGAATTGGGAGGGGGACATGGCTACACCTTC. Its protein product is CASSELGGGHGYTF. The rearrangement joins TRBV25-1 to TRBJ1-2; perhaps TRBD1 as D (6 bases). This CDR3 spans 14 amino acids. Germline V CDR1 and CDR2: MGHDK, SYGVNS. V lost 1 base and J lost 6, with 12 bases in between.

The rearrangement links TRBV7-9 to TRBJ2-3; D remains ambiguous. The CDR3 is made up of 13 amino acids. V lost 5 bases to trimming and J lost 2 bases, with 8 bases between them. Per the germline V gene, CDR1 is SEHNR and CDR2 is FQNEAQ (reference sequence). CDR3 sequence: CASSQDHTDTQYF. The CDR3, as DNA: TGTGCCAGCAGCCAGGACCACACAGATACGCAGTATTTT. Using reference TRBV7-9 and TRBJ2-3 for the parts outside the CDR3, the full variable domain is DTGVSQNPRHKITKRGQNVTFRCDPISEHNRLYWYRQTLGQGPEFLTYFQNEAQLEKSRLLSDRFSAERPKGSFSTLEIQRTEQGDSAMYLCASSQDHTDTQYFGPGTRLTVL.